This TCR beta chain was recovered during a study of blood T cell repertoires in COVID-19. Study as a whole: Sources were T cells, B-cell-depleted T cells, or PBMCs; the material itself was cDNA or gDNA.

Assay: immunoSEQ multiplex PCR; the TCRdb copy retains only in-frame clones and omits some. The sample yields around 250,000 clones, 91% seen once. This clone has a single count. CDR1 MNHEY and CDR2 SVGEGT come from the germline V gene. V lost 3 bases and J 6 bases, leaving 5 bases between the germline ends. CDR3 size: 11 residues. Enrolled through a virtual design, the participants were between roughly 18 and 90 years of age and came from under 30 US areas. V is TRBV6-2 or TRBV6-3 and J is TRBJ1-2; D unclear. The sequence was obtained from a human donor in a cohort exposed to, infected with or recovered from COVID-19 (not recorded which). The donor label of this sample is uncertain. The sequencing input was PBMCs or T cells enriched from blood (not recorded which). In DNA, the CDR3 is TGTGCCAGCAGTTATCGGGATGGCTACACCTTC. It codes for CASSYRDGYTF.